This is a list of T cell receptor beta chains from one sample in a study of blood T cell repertoires in COVID-19. Using immunoSEQ multiplex PCR, the repertoire was profiled, and TCRdb retains in-frame clones only, with some absent. This table has around 400,000 clones, approximately 89% appearing once. Sequences were obtained from peripheral blood. Receptor source: a woman between 25 and 40 years old with COVID-19, enrolled during active disease. Both conserved end residues are part of each CDR3. Each record gives: J gene, D gene, V gene, clone size, CDR3 DNA, CDR3 protein. The D gene is left open where the match is weak. Size values are once, few and many counts, or a class for expanded clones, and some rows have none.

J gene: TRBJ1-1; D gene: TRBD1; V gene: TRBV7-2; clone size: NA; CDR3 DNA: TGTGCCAGCAGCCCCCCCGGGGACAGAGAAGCTTTCTTT; CDR3 protein: CASSPPGDREAFF
J gene: TRBJ2-2; D gene: NA; V gene: TRBV6-1; clone size: NA; CDR3 DNA: TGTGCCAGCAGTGAATACCAGGGATTATCCGGGGAGCTGTTTTTT; CDR3 protein: CASSEYQGLSGELFF
J gene: TRBJ1-5; D gene: NA; V gene: TRBV19; clone size: few; CDR3 DNA: TGTGCCAGTAGATGGGAGGCGCGAAATCAGCCCCAGCATTTT; CDR3 protein: CASRWEARNQPQHF
J gene: TRBJ2-1; D gene: TRBD1; V gene: TRBV7-9; clone size: NA; CDR3 DNA: TGTGCCAGCAGCCTGACAGGGGGCCATGAGCAGTTCTTC; CDR3 protein: CASSLTGGHEQFF
J gene: TRBJ2-3; D gene: TRBD2; V gene: TRBV9; clone size: NA; CDR3 DNA: TGTGCCAGCAGCCCACAACTAGCGGCAGATACGCAGTATTTT; CDR3 protein: CASSPQLAADTQYF
J gene: TRBJ2-7; D gene: TRBD2; V gene: TRBV24-1; clone size: NA; CDR3 DNA: TGTGCCACCAGTGATTCCGGGGTAGGGGGCGGGAGGGCCTACGAGCAGTACTTC; CDR3 protein: CATSDSGVGGGRAYEQYF
J gene: TRBJ1-2; D gene: NA; V gene: TRBV6-1; clone size: NA; CDR3 DNA: TGTGCCAGCAGTGAGGTAGTTATCTATGGCTACACCTTC; CDR3 protein: CASSEVVIYGYTF
J gene: TRBJ2-7; D gene: NA; V gene: TRBV19; clone size: many; CDR3 DNA: TGTGCCAGTAGTCCCGGGAGAATAAGCTACGAGCAGTACTTC; CDR3 protein: CASSPGRISYEQYF
J gene: TRBJ2-7; D gene: NA; V gene: TRBV15; clone size: NA; CDR3 DNA: TGTGCCACCAGCATTGGAGGGACGAGATCCTACGAGCAGTACTTC; CDR3 protein: CATSIGGTRSYEQYF
J gene: TRBJ1-2; D gene: NA; V gene: TRBV24-1; clone size: NA; CDR3 DNA: TGTGCCACGGCAGGGGAGGGCTATGGCTACACCTTC; CDR3 protein: CATAGEGYGYTF
J gene: TRBJ2-5; D gene: NA; V gene: TRBV2; clone size: NA; CDR3 DNA: TGTGCCAGCAGTGCCGGCGCACAGCAAGAGACCCAGTACTTC; CDR3 protein: CASSAGAQQETQYF
J gene: TRBJ2-5; D gene: NA; V gene: TRBV5-1; clone size: NA; CDR3 DNA: TGCGCCAGCAGCTTTGGGCTAGCCCAAGAGACCCAGTACTTC; CDR3 protein: CASSFGLAQETQYF